This entry concerns a single TCR beta chain. The antigen is undetermined. This sample was taken from a study of cytomegalovirus exposure and HLA in healthy donors. Study-level findings and limits: TCR beta chains numbering 164 were designated cytomegalovirus-associated. When presence/absence was analysed, sequencing depth was taken to be roughly uniform across donors. For most TCR beta V segments, an earlier analysis put the productive rate at about 87% or about 30% of the time.

13 Jbeta primers and 60 Vbeta primers were used for the PCR. Only in-frame clones appear in the TCRdb table, and some are missing; sequencing was by immunoSEQ multiplex PCR. The sample shows 75,000 to 90,000 clones, approximately 81% of them seen only once. Trimming at V came to 6 bases and at J to 3 bases, leaving 7 bases not matched to a gene. The CDR3 spans 15 residues. From germline, CDR1 is MNHEY and CDR2 SMNVEV (reference sequence). J is TRBJ2-1 and V is TRBV27; 8 bases agree with TRBD2. The clonotype originates from a man between 35 and 55 years old in good health and CMV-seropositive. The source material was PBMCs. The CDR3 loop is CASRSRTSRYNEQFF. Here the CDR3 DNA reads TGTGCCAGCAGATCTAGGACTAGCCGCTACAATGAGCAGTTCTTC.